These 19 T cell receptor beta chains originate from one sample sequenced in a study of vaccination effects on CD4 cells after COVID-19. Antigens for these TCRs are unknown. Cultured cells yielded isolated CD4+ T cells after around 10 days. Here immunoSEQ multiplex PCR was the method, and the copy in TCRdb shows in-frame clones only, minus some. The table includes almost 40,000 clones, 82% detected once. The sample was CD4+ T cells from PBMCs cultured without peptide, taken before COVID-19 vaccination. Receptors originate from a human donor who received a COVID-19 vaccine.

V is TRBV5-1 and J is TRBJ2-5; 11 bases match TRBD1. There are 17 residues in the CDR3. The germline V gene has CDR1 SGHRS and CDR2 YFSETQ. J was trimmed by 2 bases and V by 3 bases; bases with no gene match: 9. This chain's CDR3 is CASSSPDRGRFQETQYF. The DNA of the CDR3 is TGCGCCAGCAGCTCCCCGGACAGGGGGCGCTTTCAAGAGACCCAGTACTTC.

V usage is TRBV4-2 and J usage is TRBJ1-1; D remains ambiguous. The ends were cut back, 0 bases at V and 1 base at J, with 12 bases in the middle. Per germline, CDR1 LGHNA and CDR2 YNFKEQ. The CDR3 length is 16 residues. The CDR3 nucleotides are TGTGCCAGCAGCCAAGATTTGGTCTTTGGGAACACTGAAGCTTTCTTT. It translates to CASSQDLVFGNTEAFF.

The CDR3 DNA sequence: TGCGCCAGCAGCTCGACAGCGGGAAATTCACCCCTCCACTTT. It specifies CASSSTAGNSPLHF. The chain couples TRBV5-1 to TRBJ1-6; D is perhaps TRBD1 (5 bases). V was trimmed by 3 bases and J by 7 bases, leaving 11 bases between them. The CDR3 consists of 14 residues. CDR1 and CDR2 from the germline V gene are SGHRS and YFSETQ.

This sequence joins TRBV18 and TRBJ2-7; TRBD2 aligns across 8 bases. J was trimmed by 6 bases and V by 4 bases; bases with no gene match: 11. The germline gives CDR1 KGHSH, CDR2 LQKENI. The CDR3 contains 15 residues. The CDR3: CASSRLGGGSSEQYV. The CDR3 DNA follows: TGTGCCAGCTCACGACTCGGGGGGGGATCCAGCGAGCAGTACGTC.

The V and J genes are TRBV19 and TRBJ1-6, with 7 bases that match TRBD1. The CDR3 spans 14 residues. Germline-derived CDR1 and CDR2 are LNHDA and SQIVND (reference sequence). The trim removed 3 bases at V and 9 bases at J, leaving 5 bases unmatched. CDR3 loop: CASSMDRRSSPLHF. In DNA form, the CDR3 reads TGTGCCAGTAGTATGGACAGGAGGAGTTCACCCCTCCACTTT.

This chain uses TRBV19 with TRBJ2-3; no clear D. Germline V CDR1 and CDR2: LNHDA, SQIVND (reference sequence). Trimming removed 5 bases from V and 3 bases from J, with 12 bases in between. The CDR3 is 14 residues long. This CDR3 is CASSHTVGTDTQYF. In nucleotides, the CDR3 is TGTGCCAGTAGTCACACGGTCGGAACAGATACGCAGTATTTT.

The rearrangement links TRBV6-6 to TRBJ1-2; 7 bases are a match to TRBD1. Germline CDR1 reads MNHNY; CDR2 reads SVGAGI (reference sequence). V trimming: 5 bases; J trimming: 3 bases; junction bases outside the gene matches: 9. The CDR3 is made up of 15 amino acids. CDR3 sequence (DNA): TGTGCCAGCAGTCAGCCGGGACAGAGCGACTATGGCTACACCTTC. Its translation: CASSQPGQSDYGYTF.

The V gene is TRBV20-1, the J gene TRBJ2-3, with unresolved D. Looked up from germline, CDR1 is DFQATT and CDR2 is SNEGSKA (reference sequence). V lost 0 bases and J lost 7, with 2 bases in between. The CDR3 is made up of 10 amino acids. The DNA for the CDR3 is TGCAGTGCTAGAGATAATACGCAGTATTTT. Translated, it gives CSARDNTQYF.

This chain joins TRBV6-4 and TRBJ2-7; D possibly corresponds to TRBD1 (5 bases). CDR3 length equals 13 residues. Germline CDR1 and CDR2: MRHNA and SNTAGT. The V end was cut by 0 bases, the J end by 4 bases, with 7 bases between. CDR3 nucleotide sequence: TGTGCCAGCAGTGACTCGACAGCGTACGAGCAGTACGTC. Its protein is CASSDSTAYEQYV.

The chain links TRBV12-3 or TRBV12-4 to TRBJ1-1; D might be TRBD1 (6 bases). The CDR3 spans 13 residues. Trimming removed 3 bases at V and 8 bases at J, with 13 bases between. The CDR3 coding sequence is TGTGCCAGCAGTTTTGGGGGCGGGTTCGAAGCTTTCTTT. Translating it yields CASSFGGGFEAFF.

This chain uses TRBV6-5 with TRBJ2-5, with 9 bases that match TRBD1. J was trimmed by 5 bases and V by 6 bases; bases with no gene match: 10. The CDR3 has 15 amino acids. The V gene's germline CDR1 is MNHEY and CDR2 SVGAGI. DNA of the CDR3: TGTGCCAGCAGCTACCTGACAGGGGGGGGTGAGACCCAGTACTTC. The encoded protein is CASSYLTGGGETQYF.

In its sample, this clone was seen once. This rearrangement joins TRBV2 to TRBJ2-3; D is undetermined. V was clipped by 5 bases and J by 0 bases, with 9 bases between them. This CDR3 contains 14 residues. Looked up from germline, CDR1 is SNHLY and CDR2 is FYNNEI. CDR3 in amino acids: CASSLGISTDTQYF. The CDR3 DNA is TGTGCCAGCAGTTTAGGGATTAGCACAGATACGCAGTATTTT.

CDR3 nucleotides: TGCGCCAGCAGCCAAGAGGGTCGAGGGCTTCCCAACTATGGCTACACCTTC. Translating it yields CASSQEGRGLPNYGYTF. The chain has TRBV4-1 and TRBJ1-2; no definite D call. CDR1 and CDR2 from the germline V gene are MGHRA and YSYEKL. The CDR3 is 17 residues long. Trimming took off 0 bases at V and 2 bases at J, with 16 bases between the two ends.

The chain carries TRBV4-1 and TRBJ1-2; D gene unclear. Trimming left V 0 bases short and J 4 bases short, with 15 bases between. This CDR3 has 16 amino acids. Germline V lookup: CDR1 MGHRA, CDR2 YSYEKL. The CDR3, as DNA: TGCGCCAGCAGCCAAGATGGGCGGGCGCTTACCTATGGCTACACCTTC. Amino acids: CASSQDGRALTYGYTF.

The V gene is TRBV10-1, the J gene TRBJ2-5; D not resolved. From germline, CDR1 is WNHNN and CDR2 SYGVQD (reference sequence). The CDR3 spans 14 residues. With 6 bases removed from V and 5 bases from J, the gap between germline ends came to 16 bases. Written as DNA, the CDR3 is TGCGCCAGCAGAAAGGGATGGCCAGGCGAGACCCAGTACTTC. This translates into CASRKGWPGETQYF.

This clone turned up a few times. The V call is TRBV4-3, the J call TRBJ1-4; D might be TRBD1 (5 bases). The V end was cut by 1 base, the J end by 8 bases, with 17 bases between. Germline V lookup: CDR1 LGHNA, CDR2 YSLEER. The CDR3 sequence is 16 residues long. CDR3 sequence (DNA): TGCGCCAGCAGCCAAGGCACAGGTCGGGTTGTAGAAAAACTGTTTTTT. Protein sequence: CASSQGTGRVVEKLFF.

The CDR3: CASSPQGAFSSGANVLTF. CDR3 DNA sequence: TGCGCCAGCAGCCCACAGGGGGCTTTTTCCTCTGGGGCCAACGTCCTGACTTTC. This chain connects TRBV5-1 to TRBJ2-6, with 9 bases fitting TRBD1. Germline values: CDR1 SGHRS, CDR2 YFSETQ. The CDR3 sequence is 18 residues long. J was trimmed by 0 bases and V by 4 bases; bases with no gene match: 8.

This sequence joins TRBV19 and TRBJ2-1; 7 bases match TRBD1. The CDR3 sequence is 12 residues long. Germline CDR1 LNHDA, CDR2 SQIVND (reference sequence). The ends lost 6 bases at V and 6 bases at J; junction bases unmatched: 2. CDR3 protein: CASRDRLNEQFF. CDR3 in DNA: TGTGCCAGTAGGGACAGGCTCAATGAGCAGTTCTTC.

The rearrangement uses TRBV20-1 and TRBJ1-1; D remains unclear. Germline values: CDR1 DFQATT, CDR2 SNEGSKA (reference sequence). The CDR3 length is 13 residues. Trimming cost V 3 bases and J 1 base, with 9 bases left between them. DNA of the CDR3: TGCAGTGCTAGTAGGTATAGGAACACTGAAGCTTTCTTT. As protein: CSASRYRNTEAFF.